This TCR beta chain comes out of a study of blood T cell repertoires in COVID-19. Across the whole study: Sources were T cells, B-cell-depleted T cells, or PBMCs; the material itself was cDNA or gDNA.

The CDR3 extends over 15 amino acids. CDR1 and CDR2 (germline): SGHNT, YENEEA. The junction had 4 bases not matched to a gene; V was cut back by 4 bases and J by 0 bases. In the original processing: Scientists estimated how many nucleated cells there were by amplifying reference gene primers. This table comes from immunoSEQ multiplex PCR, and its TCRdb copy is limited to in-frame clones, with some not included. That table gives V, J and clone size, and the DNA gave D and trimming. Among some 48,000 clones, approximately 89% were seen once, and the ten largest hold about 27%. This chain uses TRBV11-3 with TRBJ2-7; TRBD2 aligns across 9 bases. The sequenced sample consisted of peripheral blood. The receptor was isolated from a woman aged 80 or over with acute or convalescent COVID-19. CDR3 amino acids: CASSYRAGGSYEQYF. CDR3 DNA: TGTGCCAGCAGCTACCGAGCGGGGGGCTCCTACGAGCAGTACTTC.